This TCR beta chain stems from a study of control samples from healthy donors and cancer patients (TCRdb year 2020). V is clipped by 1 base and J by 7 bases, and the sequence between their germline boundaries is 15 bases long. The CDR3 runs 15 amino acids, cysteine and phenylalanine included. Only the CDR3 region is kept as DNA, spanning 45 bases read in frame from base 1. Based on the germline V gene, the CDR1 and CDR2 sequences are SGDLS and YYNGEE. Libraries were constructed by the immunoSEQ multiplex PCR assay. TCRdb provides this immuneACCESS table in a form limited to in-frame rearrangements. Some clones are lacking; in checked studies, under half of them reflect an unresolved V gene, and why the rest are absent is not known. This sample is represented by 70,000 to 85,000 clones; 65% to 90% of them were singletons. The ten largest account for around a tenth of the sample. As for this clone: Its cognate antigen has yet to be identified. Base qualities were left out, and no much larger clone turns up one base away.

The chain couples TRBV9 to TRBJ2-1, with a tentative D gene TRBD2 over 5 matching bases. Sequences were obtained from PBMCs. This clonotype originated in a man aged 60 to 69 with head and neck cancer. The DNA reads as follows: TGTGCCAGCAGCGTAAGTAGCCCTACGGGGAATGAGCAGTTCTTC. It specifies CASSVSSPTGNEQFF.